The 15 T cell receptor beta chains below come from one sample, sequenced in a study of blood T cell repertoires in COVID-19. Produced via immunoSEQ multiplex PCR; TCRdb's table is partial and in-frame only. Of approximately 340,000 clones in the sample, approximately 91% were seen once. The sequencing sample was made of PBMCs or T cells enriched from blood (not recorded which). Source of these receptors: a woman aged 40 to 50 who had been exposed to COVID-19.

The V gene is TRBV19, the J gene TRBJ1-2; TRBD1 might be the D (5 bases). Germline CDR1 and CDR2: LNHDA and SQIVND (reference sequence). The CDR3 has 15 residues. Trimming took off 8 bases at V and 2 bases at J, with 18 bases between the two ends. DNA for the CDR3: TGTGCCAGTGCACCTAGGGGCAGTCCGAACTATGGCTACACCTTC. This encodes CASAPRGSPNYGYTF.

This clone was observed a single time. This chain joins TRBV7-9 and TRBJ2-1, with D unclear. V lost 5 bases, J lost 0 bases, and 17 bases lay in between. CDR3 length: 17 amino acids. Germline values: CDR1 SEHNR, CDR2 FQNEAQ (reference sequence). As DNA, the CDR3 is TGTGCCAGCAGCCCCCGTCCCGATCCGAGCTCCTACAATGAGCAGTTCTTC. This gives the protein CASSPRPDPSSYNEQFF. Supplemented by reference TRBV7-9 and TRBJ2-1, the full variable domain reads DTGVSQNPRHKITKRGQNVTFRCDPISEHNRLYWYRQTLGQGPEFLTYFQNEAQLEKSRLLSDRFSAERPKGSFSTLEIQRTEQGDSAMYLCASSPRPDPSSYNEQFFGPGTRLTVL.

The chain employs TRBV3-1 (or the pseudogene TRBV3-2) and TRBJ2-7; a possible D gene is TRBD2 (6 bases). CDR3 size: 13 residues. CDR1 is LGHDT, CDR2 YNNKEL, per germline (reference sequence). Trimming shortened V by 1 base and J by 7 bases, and 11 bases separated the two germline ends. DNA for the CDR3: TGTGCCAGCAGCCAAGCGGGAGATCGTGAGCAGTACTTC. This codes for CASSQAGDREQYF.

This chain links TRBV10-2 with TRBJ1-1; TRBD1 might be the D (5 bases). The V end was cut by 8 bases, the J end by 1 base, with 11 bases between. This CDR3 contains 13 residues. The germline CDR1 and CDR2 sequences are WSHSY and SAAADI. CDR3 amino acids: CASGPTGNTEAFF. CDR3 in DNA: TGCGCCAGCGGCCCAACAGGGAACACTGAAGCTTTCTTT.

The rearrangement links TRBV7-8 to TRBJ2-5; perhaps TRBD2 as D (5 bases). V lost 4 bases and J 2 bases, leaving 17 bases between the germline ends. The CDR3 is 16 residues long. The V gene's germline CDR1 is SGHVS and CDR2 FQNEAQ. CDR3 DNA sequence: TGTGCCAGCAGCTCAGGATTCCGGGGTAGACAAGAGACCCAGTACTTC. It is translated as CASSSGFRGRQETQYF.

This chain links TRBV24-1 with TRBJ1-1; D gene ambiguous. The V gene's germline CDR1 is KGHDR and CDR2 SFDVKD. The CDR3 has 12 amino acids. V gave up 8 bases and J gave up 1 base, with 7 bases separating them. CDR3 amino acids: CATMGGNTEAFF. The CDR3 DNA reads TGTGCCACCATGGGAGGGAACACTGAAGCTTTCTTT.

This clone showed up just a few times. The genes are TRBV7-9 and TRBJ1-4, with D unclear. CDR1 is SEHNR, CDR2 FQNEAQ, per germline (reference sequence). This CDR3 contains 14 residues. V was pared by 5 bases and J by 7 bases, with 14 bases between. CDR3 region: CASSTSGSGEKLFF. The CDR3 DNA sequence: TGTGCCAGCAGCACCTCCGGGTCTGGTGAAAAACTGTTTTTT.

The rearrangement joins TRBV18 to TRBJ1-4, with D maybe TRBD1 (6 bases). Trimming took off 4 bases at V and 2 bases at J, with 8 bases between the two ends. The CDR3 length is 14 residues. Germline V gives CDR1 KGHSH, CDR2 LQKENI. The CDR3 region is CASSLDRTNEKLFF. Written as DNA, the CDR3 is TGTGCCAGCTCACTCGACAGGACTAATGAAAAACTGTTTTTT.

V is TRBV30 and J is TRBJ1-2; tentative D call: TRBD1 (6 bases). V dropped 4 bases and J dropped 6 bases, with 18 bases sitting between them. Germline V gene data show CDR1 as GTSNPN and CDR2 as SVGIG (reference sequence). The CDR3 extends over 14 amino acids. The CDR3 sequence is CAWTPDHRVNGYTF. Here the CDR3 DNA reads TGTGCCTGGACCCCTGATCACAGGGTAAATGGCTACACCTTC.

The genes are TRBV24-1 and TRBJ1-3; TRBD1 matches 8 bases. Trimming took 4 bases from V and 4 from J; bases not matched to a gene: 8. CDR1 and CDR2 from the germline V gene are KGHDR and SFDVKD. The CDR3 loop spans 16 amino acids. This CDR3 is CATSDPRQGPGNTIYF. The CDR3, as DNA: TGTGCCACCAGTGACCCTCGACAGGGGCCCGGAAACACCATATATTTT.

The chain carries TRBV5-1 and TRBJ2-5, with D possibly matching TRBD1 (6 bases). This CDR3 spans 14 amino acids. V was pared by 0 bases and J by 1 base, with 7 bases between. Germline V gene lookup returns CDR1 SGHRS and CDR2 YFSETQ. Written as DNA, the CDR3 is TGCGCCAGCAGCTTGGCAGGGGCCCAAGAGACCCAGTACTTC. Its translation: CASSLAGAQETQYF.

This rearrangement joins TRBV19 to TRBJ1-2, with 11 bases identical to TRBD1. This CDR3 has 14 residues. V trimming: 6 bases; J trimming: 1 base; junction bases outside the gene matches: 1. Germline CDR1 LNHDA, CDR2 SQIVND (reference sequence). CDR3 in amino acids: CASRGTGGNYGYTF. The CDR3 bases are TGTGCCAGTAGAGGGACAGGGGGTAACTATGGCTACACCTTC.

This clone occurred a few times. Other DNA sequences in the same sample also yield this CDR3. CDR3 sequence reads: CASGLAGTDTQYF. The CDR3 bases are TGTGCCAGCGGACTAGCTGGCACAGATACGCAGTATTTT. The chain joins TRBV2 to TRBJ2-3; 8 bases map to TRBD2. The CDR3 has 13 amino acids. Germline V gene lookup returns CDR1 SNHLY and CDR2 FYNNEI. Trimming at V came to 8 bases and at J to 1 base, leaving 2 bases not matched to a gene. Looking up the rest from reference TRBV2 and TRBJ2-3 gives the full variable domain: EPEVTQTPSHQVTQMGQEVILRCVPISNHLYFYWYRQILGQKVEFLVSFYNNEISEKSEIFDDQFSVERPDGSNFTLKIRSTKLEDSAMYFCASGLAGTDTQYFGPGTRLTVL.

The CDR3 coding sequence is TGTGCCAGCAGCGTAGTCTCGACTAGCGGGATTGCTGAGCAGTTCTTC. Translated, it gives CASSVVSTSGIAEQFF. The rearrangement uses TRBV9 and TRBJ2-1; 11 nucleotides match TRBD2. This CDR3 is built from 16 residues. The ends lost 0 bases at V and 9 bases at J; junction bases unmatched: 8. Germline values: CDR1 SGDLS, CDR2 YYNGEE.

This clone appeared once. The V gene is TRBV15, the J gene TRBJ2-3; TRBD2 aligns across 8 bases. V lost 5 bases and J lost 3; bases outside the gene matches: 7. Germline values: CDR1 LNHNV, CDR2 YYDKDF (reference sequence). The CDR3 is made up of 15 amino acids. CDR3 coding DNA: TGTGCCACCAGCTCAGTTGCGGGGGGAACAGATACGCAGTATTTT. Translated: CATSSVAGGTDTQYF.